This TCR beta chain was sequenced during a study of cytomegalovirus exposure and HLA in healthy donors. The PCR made use of 60 Vbeta and 13 Jbeta primers. This table comes from immunoSEQ multiplex PCR, and its TCRdb copy is limited to in-frame clones, with some not included. This table holds approximately 88,000 clones, around 84% found once. From germline, CDR1 is SGHRS and CDR2 YFSETQ. V was clipped by 0 bases and J by 5 bases; unmatched bases: 6. The CDR3 totals 15 residues. Donors in the study were healthy people who gave bone marrow. This rearrangement joins TRBV5-1 to TRBJ1-1; TRBD1 aligns across 8 bases. The origin of this receptor is a man aged 18 to 35 in good health and CMV-seronegative. The sequencing sample was made of PBMCs. DNA for the CDR3: TGCGCCAGCAGCTTGGGCAGGGGGCAGATTACTGAAGCTTTCTTT. Its translation is CASSLGRGQITEAFF.